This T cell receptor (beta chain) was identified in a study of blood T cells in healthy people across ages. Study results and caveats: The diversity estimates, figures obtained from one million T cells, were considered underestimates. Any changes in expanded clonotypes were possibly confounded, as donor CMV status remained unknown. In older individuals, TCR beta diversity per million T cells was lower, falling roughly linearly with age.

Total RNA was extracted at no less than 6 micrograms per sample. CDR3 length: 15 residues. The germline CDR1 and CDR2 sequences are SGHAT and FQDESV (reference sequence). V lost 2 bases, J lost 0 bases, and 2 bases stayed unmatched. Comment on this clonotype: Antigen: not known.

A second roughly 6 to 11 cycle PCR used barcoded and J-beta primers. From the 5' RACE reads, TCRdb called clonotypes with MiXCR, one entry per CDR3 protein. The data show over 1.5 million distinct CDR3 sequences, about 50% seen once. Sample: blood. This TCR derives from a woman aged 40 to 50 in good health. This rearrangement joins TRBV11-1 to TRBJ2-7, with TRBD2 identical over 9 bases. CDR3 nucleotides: TGTGCCAGCAGCTTACTTAGCGGGAGCTCCTACGAGCAGTACTTC. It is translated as CASSLLSGSSYEQYF. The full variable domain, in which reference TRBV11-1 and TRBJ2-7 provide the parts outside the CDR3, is EAEVAQSPRYKITEKSQAVAFWCDPISGHATLYWYRQILGQGPELLVQFQDESVVDDSQLPKDRFSAERLKGVDSTLKIQPAELGDSAMYLCASSLLSGSSYEQYFGPGTRLTVT.